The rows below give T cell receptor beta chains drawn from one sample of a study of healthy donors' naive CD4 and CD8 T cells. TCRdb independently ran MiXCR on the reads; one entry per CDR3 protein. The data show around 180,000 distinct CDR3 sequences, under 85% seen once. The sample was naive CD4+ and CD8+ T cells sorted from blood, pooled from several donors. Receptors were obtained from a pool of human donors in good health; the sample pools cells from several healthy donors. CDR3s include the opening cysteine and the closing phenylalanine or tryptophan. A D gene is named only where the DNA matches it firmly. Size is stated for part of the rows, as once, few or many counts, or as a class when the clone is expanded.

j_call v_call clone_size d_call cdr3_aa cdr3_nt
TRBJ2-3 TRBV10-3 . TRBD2 CAISESESTSGGSDTQYF TGTGCCATCAGTGAGTCTGAGTCGACTAGCGGGGGTTCAGATACGCAGTATTTT
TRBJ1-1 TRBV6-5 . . CASSKQGTVTEAFF TGTGCCAGCAGTAAACAGGGTACGGTCACTGAAGCTTTCTTT
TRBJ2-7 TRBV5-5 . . CASSSLDWTGPEQYF TGTGCCAGCAGCTCCCTGGACTGGACCGGGCCCGAGCAGTACTTC
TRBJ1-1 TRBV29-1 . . CSVDRRGIGTEAFF TGCAGCGTTGATAGGAGAGGGATAGGCACTGAAGCTTTCTTT
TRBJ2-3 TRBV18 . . CASSANRADTQYF TGTGCCAGCTCGGCCAACAGGGCTGATACGCAGTATTTT
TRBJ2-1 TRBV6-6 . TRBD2 CASGTSFYNEQFF TGTGCCAGCGGGACTAGCTTTTACAATGAGCAGTTCTTC
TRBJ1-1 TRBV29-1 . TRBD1 CSGTRDRATEAFF TGCAGCGGCACTCGGGACAGGGCCACTGAAGCTTTCTTT
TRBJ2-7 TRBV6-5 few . CASSYSQPSGYEQYF TGTGCCAGCAGTTACTCACAACCCTCCGGCTACGAGCAGTACTTC
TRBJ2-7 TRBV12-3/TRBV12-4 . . CASSLRGGVGEQYF TGTGCCAGCAGCCTCAGAGGGGGAGTTGGGGAGCAGTACTTC
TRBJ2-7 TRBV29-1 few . CSVATSSEQYF TGCAGCGTTGCAACTAGCAGCGAGCAGTACTTC
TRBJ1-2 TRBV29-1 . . CSVASGTPGYGYTF TGCAGCGTTGCCTCCGGGACCCCGGGGTATGGCTACACCTTC
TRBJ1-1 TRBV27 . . CASSWQGFTEAFF TGTGCCAGCAGTTGGCAGGGGTTCACTGAAGCTTTCTTT
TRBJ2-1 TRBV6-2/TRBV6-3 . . CASSYGQASSYNEQFF TGTGCCAGCAGTTACGGTCAGGCCAGCTCCTACAATGAGCAGTTCTTC
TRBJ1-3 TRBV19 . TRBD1 CASSHLGTAGNTIYF TGTGCCAGTAGTCACTTGGGGACAGCTGGAAACACCATATATTTT
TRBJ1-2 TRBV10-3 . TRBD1 CAISTAGTGDYGYTF TGTGCCATCAGTACCGCCGGGACAGGGGACTATGGCTACACCTTC
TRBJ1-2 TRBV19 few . CASSTVQDLGSGYTF TGTGCCAGTAGTACCGTACAGGACCTCGGGAGTGGCTACACCTTC
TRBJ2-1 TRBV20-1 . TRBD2 CSARTSGQASYNEQFF TGCAGTGCTCGGACTAGCGGCCAAGCCTCCTACAATGAGCAGTTCTTC
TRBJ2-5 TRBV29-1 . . CSVASEETQYF TGCAGCGTTGCCAGTGAAGAGACCCAGTACTTC
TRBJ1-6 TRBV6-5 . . CASSNPLGAYSPLHF TGTGCCAGCAGTAACCCCCTGGGGGCCTATTCACCCCTCCACTTT
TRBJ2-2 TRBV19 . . CASSMFYANTGELFF TGTGCCAGTAGTATGTTCTACGCGAACACCGGGGAGCTGTTTTTT